This T cell receptor beta chain was identified during a study of blood T cell repertoires in COVID-19 (dated by TCRdb to between 2020 and 2021). About the study as a whole: Samples covering the acute and convalescent phases of COVID-19 were provided by collaborators in the United States, Italy and Spain. The prospective study material was composed of cDNA or gDNA derived from T cells, B-cell-depleted T cells, or PBMCs. Deeply sampled blood TCRbeta repertoires from subjects exposed to, actively infected with, or recovered from COVID-19 were included in the dataset. The repertoires were released in a freely available public database meant as a resource for research on the immune response to SARS-CoV-2. The samples were drawn from two sources: the first 160 participants of the ongoing ImmuneRACE study, and 1,000 to 1,500 subjects contributed by 6 global collaborators. Sample metadata almost always included a de-identified subject ID, COVID-19 status, age in years and sex. HLA class I and class II types, where available, came from metadata supplied by the sample provider rather than from assay-based typing.

Whole blood was collected in K2EDTA tubes by collaborating institutions according to the institutions' own protocols. For TCRbeta analysis, collaborators shipped samples as frozen whole blood, isolated PBMCs, or DNA extracted from either of those sample types. TCRbeta CDR3 regions were amplified from genomic DNA using the immunoSEQ Assay, a bias-controlled multiplex PCR. Per the source publication's procedure: Nucleated cell counts per sample were estimated from amplification of reference gene primers within the assay. Sequence reads were collapsed and filtered to measure the absolute abundance of every unique TCRbeta CDR3 rearrangement. For each sample, productive Simpson clonality was calculated as the square root of Simpson's diversity index across productive rearrangements. TCRdb limited this immuneACCESS table to in-frame rearrangements with V and J called. A share of clones is missing; checked studies link under half to unresolved V genes, and the rest is unexplained. Clone size and V and J calls were adopted from that table, with D and trimming inferred from the DNA. The sample records around 120,000 clones, around nine tenths of which are singletons. The ten top clones hold roughly 1% of the sample.

Summary of the overall study and its limitations: The quantity of clinical and demographic metadata differed by source and by participant and was supplied without curation.

This clone has just one count. Its antigen specificity is not known. No base qualities exist here, and no much larger clone lies one base off it. Sequences SNHLY (CDR1) and FYNNEI (CDR2) are obtained from the germline V gene. V and J lose 10 bases and 9 bases, and a span of 37 bases separates them. The CDR3 sequence holds 19 residues, the cysteine and phenylalanine included. Kept here is only the CDR3 DNA, which spans 57 bases and is read in frame from base 1. The rearranged segments are TRBV2 and TRBJ2-1, and perhaps TRBD1 as D gene, on 8 matching bases. Sequencing was carried out using peripheral blood. This TCR was sampled from a woman aged 45-65 years with active or convalescent COVID-19. In nucleotides, the sequence is TGTGCCATCTTTGATCAGGACAGGGTTGGCCTAAGGGGAGGGGGTGAGCAGTTCTTC. This is translated as CAIFDQDRVGLRGGGEQFF.